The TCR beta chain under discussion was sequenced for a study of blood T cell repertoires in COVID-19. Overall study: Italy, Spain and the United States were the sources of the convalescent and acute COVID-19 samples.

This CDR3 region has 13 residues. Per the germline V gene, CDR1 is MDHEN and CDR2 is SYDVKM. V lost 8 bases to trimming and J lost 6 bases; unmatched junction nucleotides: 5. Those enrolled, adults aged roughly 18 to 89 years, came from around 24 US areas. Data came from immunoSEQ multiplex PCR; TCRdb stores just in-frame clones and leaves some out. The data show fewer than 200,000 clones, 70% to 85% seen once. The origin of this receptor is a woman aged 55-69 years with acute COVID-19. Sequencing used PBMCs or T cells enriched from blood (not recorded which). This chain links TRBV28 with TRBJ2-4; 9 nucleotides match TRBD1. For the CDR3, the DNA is TGTGCCAGCGCTGGGACAGGGTTAAACATTCAGTACTTC. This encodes CASAGTGLNIQYF.